This TCR beta chain is from a study of blood T cell repertoires in COVID-19 (dated by TCRdb to 2020 to 2021). Turning to the overall study: Collaborator samples came from the United States, Italy and Spain and covered acute and convalescent phases of COVID-19. The prospective study material was composed of cDNA or gDNA derived from T cells, B-cell-depleted T cells, or PBMCs. Deeply sampled blood TCRbeta repertoires from subjects exposed to, actively infected with, or recovered from COVID-19 were included in the dataset. The repertoires were released in a freely available public database intended as a resource for research on the immune response to SARS-CoV-2. The samples were drawn from the first 160 participants of the ongoing ImmuneRACE study and from some 1,300 subjects provided by 6 global collaborators. Nearly every sample came with metadata listing a de-identified subject ID, COVID-19 status, age in years and sex. HLA class I and class II types, where available, came from metadata supplied by the sample provider rather than from assay-based typing. What the authors observed across the whole study: The quantity of clinical and demographic metadata differed by source and by participant and was supplied without curation.

The immunoSEQ Assay, a bias-controlled multiplex PCR, was used to amplify TCRbeta CDR3 regions from genomic DNA. As for how the authors treated the data: The number of nucleated cells in each sample was estimated from the amplification of reference gene primers within the assay. To quantify the absolute abundance of each unique TCRbeta CDR3 rearrangement, sequence reads were collapsed and filtered. Productive Simpson clonality was computed per sample as the square root of Simpson's diversity index over productive rearrangements. TCRdb provides this immuneACCESS table in a form limited to in-frame rearrangements. Some clones are lacking; in checked studies, under half of them reflect an unresolved V gene, and why the rest are absent is not known. The V and J calls and clone size come from that table; D and trimming were worked out from the DNA. The sample data list fewer than 300,000 clones, and around 84% of these were observed just once. The ten largest clones capture almost 1.5% of the sample.

Comment on this clone: Its antigen is not yet known. Base qualities are not recorded, but no much larger clone differs from it by a single base.

At one collaborating source in Seattle, patients were enrolled during active infection and were followed longitudinally through the course of disease. Collaborating institutions collected whole blood in K2EDTA tubes following their own protocols. For TCRbeta analysis, collaborator samples were shipped as frozen whole blood, as isolated PBMCs, or as DNA extracted from either sample type. The CDR3 starts with the cysteine, ends with the phenylalanine, and has 15 residues. The kept DNA is CDR3 alone, 45 bases in frame from the first base. The germline V gene provides CDR1 MDHEN and CDR2 SYDVKM. V loses 2 bases at its end and J loses 0 bases; junction bases beyond the gene matches: 1.

This clonotype originated in a human donor with COVID-19, enrolled during active disease. The donor label of this sample is uncertain. The sequence joins TRBV28 to TRBJ2-1, with 7 bases matching TRBD1. The sample comprised peripheral blood. The DNA sequence follows: TGTGCCAGCAGTTTACACAGGGGCTCCTACAATGAGCAGTTCTTC. This is translated as CASSLHRGSYNEQFF.